The next 14 T cell receptor beta chains were all read from a single sample in a study of shared clonotypes between healthy human individuals. TCRdb's table, derived via immunoSEQ multiplex PCR, lists solely in-frame clones and lacks some. The table shows about 700,000 clones, with just over 90% occurring only once. The naive CD8 subset, CD45RO-negative cells positively selected for CCR7, excluded terminally differentiated effector memory CD45RA+ cells. The source material was naive CD8+ T cells sorted from blood. These receptors were obtained from a young man in good health.

The chain employs TRBV29-1 and TRBJ2-7; D is possibly TRBD1 or TRBD2 (5 bases each). The length of the CDR3 is 16 residues. Germline loops: CDR1 SQVTM, CDR2 ANQGSEA. V dropped 4 bases and J dropped 0 bases, with 19 bases sitting between them. The chain's CDR3 is CSVVGLRDGLSYEQYF. Here the CDR3 DNA reads TGCAGCGTTGTGGGGCTTCGGGACGGACTCTCCTACGAGCAGTACTTC.

The CDR3: CASSFSPPGAAHDTQYF. The DNA of the CDR3 is TGTGCCAGCAGTTTTTCCCCCCCAGGGGCAGCTCACGATACGCAGTATTTT. The chain uses TRBV28 and TRBJ2-3, with D perhaps matching TRBD1 (6 bases). V was clipped by 3 bases and J by 6 bases, with 22 bases between them. CDR1 and CDR2 from the germline V gene are MDHEN and SYDVKM. The CDR3 totals 17 residues.

J is TRBJ2-1 and V is TRBV7-4; 10 bases align to TRBD2. J gave up 8 bases and V 1 base, and 8 bases lay outside the gene matches. The CDR3 has 16 amino acids. CDR1 is SGHVT, CDR2 SQSDAQ, per germline. The CDR3 spells CASSLVWLAGVYEQFF. The CDR3 DNA is TGTGCCAGCAGCTTAGTGTGGCTAGCGGGAGTCTATGAGCAGTTCTTC.

The sample holds a few counts of this clone. V usage is TRBV6-5 and J usage is TRBJ1-2, with D possibly being TRBD1 (5 bases). The V gene lost 2 bases and the J gene lost 7 bases, with 14 bases spanning the gap. CDR3 length: 14 residues. Germline assignment: CDR1 MNHEY and CDR2 SVGAGI. The CDR3 reads CASSYTAGLTGYTF. For the CDR3, the DNA is TGTGCCAGCAGTTACACGGCAGGGTTGACTGGCTACACCTTC.

This rearrangement joins TRBV7-9 to TRBJ2-2; 7 bases agree with TRBD2. This CDR3 contains 16 residues. The V gene's germline CDR1 is SEHNR and CDR2 FQNEAQ (reference sequence). J gave up 6 bases and V 8 bases, and 15 bases lay outside the gene matches. CDR3 coding DNA: TGTGCCAGCCCTTTGGTCAGCGGGATAGGCCCCGGGGAGCTGTTTTTT. This gives the protein CASPLVSGIGPGELFF.

The chain employs TRBV28 and TRBJ2-7, with a tentative D call TRBD2 (6 bases). The V end was cut by 6 bases, the J end by 6 bases, with 12 bases between. From germline, CDR1 is MDHEN and CDR2 SYDVKM. The CDR3 is 12 residues long. The CDR3 loop is CASSSAGFEQYF. The CDR3 DNA sequence: TGTGCCAGCAGCTCGGCGGGATTCGAGCAGTACTTC.

The chain uses TRBV6-5 and TRBJ1-2; D not certain. The V gene's germline CDR1 is MNHEY and CDR2 SVGAGI. The CDR3 sequence is 14 residues long. Trimming pared 2 bases from V and 0 bases from J, leaving 7 bases between. CDR3 bases: TGTGCCAGCAGTTACGGAAAATCTAACTATGGCTACACCTTC. Its translation: CASSYGKSNYGYTF.

V usage is TRBV2 and J usage is TRBJ2-1, with 8 bases that match TRBD1. CDR3 length: 12 residues. CDR1 and CDR2 (germline): SNHLY, FYNNEI. V lost 5 bases, J lost 7 bases, and 1 base stayed unmatched. Here the CDR3 reads CASSRQGNEQFF. CDR3 in DNA: TGTGCCAGCAGTAGACAGGGGAATGAGCAGTTCTTC.

The chain has TRBV14 and TRBJ1-2; 9 bases align to TRBD1. The CDR3 is 17 residues long. Germline assignment: CDR1 SGHDN and CDR2 FVKESK. V gave up 3 bases and J gave up 6 bases; unmatched junction bases: 14. DNA for the CDR3: TGTGCCAGCAGCCAGCAATTTTCGGGGACAGGGACGGATGGCTACACCTTC. As protein: CASSQQFSGTGTDGYTF.

V and J are TRBV27 and TRBJ1-4; TRBD1 matches 12 bases. CDR3 length: 16 residues. J was trimmed by 4 bases and V by 5 bases; bases with no gene match: 5. Germline V gene lookup returns CDR1 MNHEY and CDR2 SMNVEV (reference sequence). The CDR3 region has the DNA TGTGCCAGCAGTCCCGGGACAGGGGGCGATAATGAAAAACTGTTTTTT. This translates into CASSPGTGGDNEKLFF.

The count of this clone is one. The gene calls are TRBV18 and TRBJ2-7; 14 bases match TRBD2. Germline V lookup: CDR1 KGHSH, CDR2 LQKENI. V was clipped by 5 bases and J by 4 bases; unmatched bases: 7. This CDR3 has 16 amino acids. The CDR3 nucleotides are TGTGCCAGCTCAGCGGGACTAGCGGGAGATCGGTACGAGCAGTACTTC. Protein product: CASSAGLAGDRYEQYF.

This chain uses TRBV28 with TRBJ2-7; 9 positions agree with TRBD1. The J segment lost 3 bases and the V segment lost 10 bases, leaving 7 bases of the junction unmatched. Germline loops: CDR1 MDHEN, CDR2 SYDVKM. This CDR3 is built from 13 residues. The CDR3 DNA reads TGTGCCACGTCGGACAGGGGTTACTACGAGCAGTACTTC. Protein product: CATSDRGYYEQYF.

This clone was counted a few times. The genes are TRBV10-1 and TRBJ2-1, with TRBD2 as a possible D gene (6 bases). Trimming removed 2 bases at V and 0 bases at J, with 11 bases between. The germline CDR1 and CDR2 sequences are WNHNN and SYGVQD (reference sequence). This CDR3 region has 16 residues. Written as DNA, the CDR3 is TGCGCCAGCAGTGAGGGGACTGGGAGCTCCTACAATGAGCAGTTCTTC. This gives the protein CASSEGTGSSYNEQFF.

This chain connects TRBV2 to TRBJ2-7, with D possibly matching TRBD1 (6 bases). CDR3 length: 15 residues. Trimming shortened V by 6 bases and J by 2 bases, and 17 bases separated the two germline ends. The germline V gene has CDR1 SNHLY and CDR2 FYNNEI. CDR3 DNA: TGTGCCAGCAGCCCAGGGACATTTGGGACCTACGAGCAGTACTTC. The encoded protein is CASSPGTFGTYEQYF.